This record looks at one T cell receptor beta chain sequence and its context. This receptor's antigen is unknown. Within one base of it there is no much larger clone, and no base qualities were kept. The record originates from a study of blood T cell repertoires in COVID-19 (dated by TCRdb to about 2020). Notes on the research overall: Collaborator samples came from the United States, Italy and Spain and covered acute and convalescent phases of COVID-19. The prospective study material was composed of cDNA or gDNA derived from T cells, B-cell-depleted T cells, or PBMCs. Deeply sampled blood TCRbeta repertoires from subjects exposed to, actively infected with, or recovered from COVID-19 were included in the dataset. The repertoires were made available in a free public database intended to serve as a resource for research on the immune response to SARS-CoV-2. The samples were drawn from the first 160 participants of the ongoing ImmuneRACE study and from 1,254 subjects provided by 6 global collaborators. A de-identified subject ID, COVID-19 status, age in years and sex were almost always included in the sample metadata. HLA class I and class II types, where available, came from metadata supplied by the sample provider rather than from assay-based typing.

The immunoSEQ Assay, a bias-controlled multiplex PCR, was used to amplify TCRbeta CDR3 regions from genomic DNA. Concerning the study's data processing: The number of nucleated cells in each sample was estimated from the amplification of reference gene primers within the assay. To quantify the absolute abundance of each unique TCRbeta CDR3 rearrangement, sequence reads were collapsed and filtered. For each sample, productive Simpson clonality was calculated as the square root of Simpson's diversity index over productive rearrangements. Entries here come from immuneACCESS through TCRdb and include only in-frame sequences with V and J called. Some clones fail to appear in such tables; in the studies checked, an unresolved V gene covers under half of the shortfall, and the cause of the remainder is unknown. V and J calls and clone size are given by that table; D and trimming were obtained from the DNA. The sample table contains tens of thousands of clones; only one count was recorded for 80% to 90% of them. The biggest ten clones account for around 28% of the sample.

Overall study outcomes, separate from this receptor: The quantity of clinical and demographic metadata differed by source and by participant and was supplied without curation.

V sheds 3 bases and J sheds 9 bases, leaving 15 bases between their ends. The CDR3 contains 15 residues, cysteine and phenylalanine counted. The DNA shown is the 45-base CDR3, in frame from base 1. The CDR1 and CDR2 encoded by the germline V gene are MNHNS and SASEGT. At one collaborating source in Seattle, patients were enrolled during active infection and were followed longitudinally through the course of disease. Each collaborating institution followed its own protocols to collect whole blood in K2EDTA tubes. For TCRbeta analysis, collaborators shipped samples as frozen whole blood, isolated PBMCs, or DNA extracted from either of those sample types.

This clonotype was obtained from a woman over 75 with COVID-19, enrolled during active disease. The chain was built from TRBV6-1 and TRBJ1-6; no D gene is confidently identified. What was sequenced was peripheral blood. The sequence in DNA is TGTGCCAGCAGTGACGAGGTCGTGGGTCCTTCACCCCTCCACTTT. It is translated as CASSDEVVGPSPLHF.